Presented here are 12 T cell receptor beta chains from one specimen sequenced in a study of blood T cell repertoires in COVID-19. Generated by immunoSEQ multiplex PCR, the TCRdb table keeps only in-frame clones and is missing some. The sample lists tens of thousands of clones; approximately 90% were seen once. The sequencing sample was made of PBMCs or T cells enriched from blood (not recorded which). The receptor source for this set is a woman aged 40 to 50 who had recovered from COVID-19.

CDR3 residues: CASSSLGSGVYGYTF. The DNA for the CDR3 is TGCGCCAGCAGCTCACTTGGTTCAGGCGTCTATGGCTACACCTTC. This rearrangement joins TRBV4-1 to TRBJ1-2; unclear D gene. Germline V CDR1 and CDR2: MGHRA, YSYEKL. V was trimmed by 5 bases and J by 4 bases, leaving 17 bases between them. The CDR3 sequence is 15 residues long.

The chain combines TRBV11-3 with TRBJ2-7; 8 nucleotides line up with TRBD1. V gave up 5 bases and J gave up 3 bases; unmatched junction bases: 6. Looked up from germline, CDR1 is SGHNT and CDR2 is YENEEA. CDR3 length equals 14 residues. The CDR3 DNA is TGTGCCAGCAGCCCTGGACAGGGAGGCTACGAGCAGTACTTC. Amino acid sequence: CASSPGQGGYEQYF.

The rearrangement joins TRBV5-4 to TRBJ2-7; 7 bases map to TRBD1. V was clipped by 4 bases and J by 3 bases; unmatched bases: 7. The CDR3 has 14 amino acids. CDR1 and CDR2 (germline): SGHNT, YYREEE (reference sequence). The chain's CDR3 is CASSTPGQNYEQYF. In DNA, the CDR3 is TGTGCCAGCAGCACGCCGGGACAGAACTACGAGCAGTACTTC.

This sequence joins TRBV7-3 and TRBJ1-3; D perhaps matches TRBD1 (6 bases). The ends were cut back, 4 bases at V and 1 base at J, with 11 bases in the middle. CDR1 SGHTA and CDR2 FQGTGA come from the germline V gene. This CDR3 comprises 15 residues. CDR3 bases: TGTGCCAGCAGCTGGGCAGGGGTTTCTGGAAACACCATATATTTT. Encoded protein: CASSWAGVSGNTIYF.

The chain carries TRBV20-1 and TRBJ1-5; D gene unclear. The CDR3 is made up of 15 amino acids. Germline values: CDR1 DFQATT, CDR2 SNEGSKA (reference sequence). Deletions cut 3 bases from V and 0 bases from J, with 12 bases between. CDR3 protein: CSASGLDYSNQPQHF. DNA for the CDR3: TGCAGTGCTAGTGGTCTGGACTATAGCAATCAGCCCCAGCATTTT.

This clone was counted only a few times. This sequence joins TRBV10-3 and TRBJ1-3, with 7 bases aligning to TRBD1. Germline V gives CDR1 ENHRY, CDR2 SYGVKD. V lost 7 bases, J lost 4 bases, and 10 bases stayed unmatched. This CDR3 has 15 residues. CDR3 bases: TGTGCCATCACCGAAGGGGGCTCGGCGGGAAACACCATATATTTT. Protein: CAITEGGSAGNTIYF.

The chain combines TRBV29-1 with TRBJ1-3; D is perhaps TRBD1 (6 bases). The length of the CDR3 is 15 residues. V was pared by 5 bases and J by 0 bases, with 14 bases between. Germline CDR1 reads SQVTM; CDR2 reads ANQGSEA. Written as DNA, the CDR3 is TGCAGCGTTTTATCAGGGGTCTCCTCTGGAAACACCATATATTTT. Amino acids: CSVLSGVSSGNTIYF.

CDR3 in DNA: TGCGCCAGCAGCAATGCCGGGACAGGGGGGTCCGAGCAGTACTTC. Amino acid sequence: CASSNAGTGGSEQYF. The chain couples TRBV5-1 to TRBJ2-7; TRBD1 matches 11 bases. CDR3 length: 15 amino acids. Germline V gene data show CDR1 as SGHRS and CDR2 as YFSETQ. V dropped 4 bases and J dropped 6; count of bases not matched to a gene: 9. Together with reference TRBV5-1 and TRBJ2-7, the CDR3 gives the full variable domain: KAGVTQTPRYLIKTRGQQVTLSCSPISGHRSVSWYQQTPGQGLQFLFEYFSETQRNKGNFPGRFSGRQFSNSRSEMNVSTLELGDSALYLCASSNAGTGGSEQYFGPGTRLTVT.

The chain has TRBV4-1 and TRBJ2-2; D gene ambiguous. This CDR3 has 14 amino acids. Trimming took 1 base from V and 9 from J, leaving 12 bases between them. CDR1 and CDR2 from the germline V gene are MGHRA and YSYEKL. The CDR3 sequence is CASSQGGATRELFF. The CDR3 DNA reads TGCGCCAGCAGCCAAGGAGGAGCTACCAGGGAGCTGTTTTTT.

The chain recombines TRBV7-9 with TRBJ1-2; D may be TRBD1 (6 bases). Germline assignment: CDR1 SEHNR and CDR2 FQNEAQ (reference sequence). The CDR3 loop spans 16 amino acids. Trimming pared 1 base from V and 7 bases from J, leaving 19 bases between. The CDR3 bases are TGTGCCAGCAGCTTAGAGTTGAACAGGGCGGGAGGTGGCTACACCTTC. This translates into CASSLELNRAGGGYTF.

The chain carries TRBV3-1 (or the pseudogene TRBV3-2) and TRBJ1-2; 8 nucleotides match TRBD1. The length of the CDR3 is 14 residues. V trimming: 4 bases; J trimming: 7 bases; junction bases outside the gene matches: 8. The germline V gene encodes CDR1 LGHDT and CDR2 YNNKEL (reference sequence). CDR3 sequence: CASSPQQGAGGYTF. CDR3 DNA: TGTGCCAGCAGCCCGCAGCAGGGGGCTGGTGGCTACACCTTC.

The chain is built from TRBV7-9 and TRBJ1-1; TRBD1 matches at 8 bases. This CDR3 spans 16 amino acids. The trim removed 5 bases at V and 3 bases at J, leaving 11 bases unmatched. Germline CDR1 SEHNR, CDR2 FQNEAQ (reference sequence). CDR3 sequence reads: CASSQTPGQGDTEAFF. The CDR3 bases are TGTGCCAGCAGCCAAACGCCCGGACAGGGAGACACTGAAGCTTTCTTT.